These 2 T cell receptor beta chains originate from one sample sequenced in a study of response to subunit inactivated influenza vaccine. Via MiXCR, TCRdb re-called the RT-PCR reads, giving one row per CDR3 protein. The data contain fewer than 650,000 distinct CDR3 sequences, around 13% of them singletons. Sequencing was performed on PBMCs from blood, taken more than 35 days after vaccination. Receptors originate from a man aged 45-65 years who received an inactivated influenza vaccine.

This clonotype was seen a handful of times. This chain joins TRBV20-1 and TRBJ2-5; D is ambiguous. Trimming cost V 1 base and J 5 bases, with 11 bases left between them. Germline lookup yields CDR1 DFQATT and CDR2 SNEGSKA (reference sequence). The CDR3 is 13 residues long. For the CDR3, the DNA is TGCAGTGCTAGAGCAACGGTTTGGGAGACCCAGTACTTC. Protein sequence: CSARATVWETQYF.

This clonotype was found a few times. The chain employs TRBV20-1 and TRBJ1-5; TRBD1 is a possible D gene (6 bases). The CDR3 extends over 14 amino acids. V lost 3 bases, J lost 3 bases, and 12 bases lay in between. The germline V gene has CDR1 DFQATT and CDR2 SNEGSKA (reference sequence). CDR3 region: CSASPGAVNQPQHF. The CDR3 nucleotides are TGCAGTGCTAGCCCAGGGGCAGTCAATCAGCCCCAGCATTTT.